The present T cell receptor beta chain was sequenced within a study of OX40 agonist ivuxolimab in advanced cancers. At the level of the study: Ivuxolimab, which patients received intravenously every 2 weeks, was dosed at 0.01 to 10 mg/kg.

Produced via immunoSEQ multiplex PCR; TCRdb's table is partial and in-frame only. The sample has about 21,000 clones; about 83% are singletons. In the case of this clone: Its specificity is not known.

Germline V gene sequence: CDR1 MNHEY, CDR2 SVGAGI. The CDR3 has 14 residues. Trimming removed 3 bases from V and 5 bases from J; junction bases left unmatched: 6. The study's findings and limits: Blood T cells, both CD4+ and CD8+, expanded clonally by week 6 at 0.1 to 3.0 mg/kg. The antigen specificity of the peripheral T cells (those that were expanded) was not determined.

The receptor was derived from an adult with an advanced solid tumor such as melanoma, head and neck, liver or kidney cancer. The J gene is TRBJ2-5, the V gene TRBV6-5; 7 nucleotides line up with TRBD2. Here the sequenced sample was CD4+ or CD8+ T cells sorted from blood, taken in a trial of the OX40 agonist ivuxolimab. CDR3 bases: TGTGCCAGCAGTTATGGCTGGGGAGGGGAGACCCAGTACTTC. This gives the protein CASSYGWGGETQYF.